This T cell receptor beta chain comes out of a study of OX40 agonist ivuxolimab in advanced cancers. Study overall: A diagnosis of hepatocellular carcinoma, melanoma, renal cell or head and neck cancer was present in dose-escalation patients. General study findings and limits: CD4+ and CD8+ T cells in blood underwent clonal expansion by week 6 at 0.1 to 3.0 mg/kg. The study found that CD8+ T cells averaged more expanded clones than CD4+.

Only in-frame clones appear in the TCRdb table, and some are missing; sequencing was by immunoSEQ multiplex PCR. Of about 72,000 clones in the sample, 80% to 90% are singletons; the top ten hold under 1%. Patients were excluded for autoimmune disease history or systemic immunosuppression. In regard to this clone: Its antigen is undetermined.

This CDR3 has 15 residues. Germline V CDR1 and CDR2: SGHAT, FQNNGV. Unmatched junction bases numbered 11, after V lost 6 bases and J lost 5 bases. The source of this sequence is an adult with an advanced solid tumor such as melanoma, head and neck, liver or kidney cancer. The V gene is TRBV11-2, the J gene TRBJ2-5, with 8 bases fitting TRBD1. Material: CD4+ or CD8+ T cells sorted from blood, obtained in a trial of the OX40 agonist ivuxolimab. CDR3 coding DNA: TGTGCCAGCAGTTCGATCCAGGGGGCAGGGGAGACCCAGTACTTC. Translation gives CASSSIQGAGETQYF.